This T cell receptor beta chain came from a study of blood T cells in healthy people across ages. Study-level points and caveats: As age increased, TCR beta diversity per million T cells fell in a roughly linear fashion.

The J segment lost 3 bases and the V segment lost 2 bases, leaving 2 bases of the junction unmatched. CDR1 MDHEN and CDR2 SYDVKM come from the germline V gene. CDR3 length: 16 residues. A sample-barcoded 5' primer and a J-beta primer mix were used in a second PCR of about 7 to 12 cycles. TCRdb re-called the 5' RACE reads through MiXCR, storing one row per CDR3 protein. The sample lists 750,000 to 1,000,000 distinct CDR3 sequences, 29% seen once, with roughly 10% in the top ten. Each donor had approximately 10 milliliters of peripheral blood drawn. About this clonotype itself: As yet, its antigen is unknown.

The same data also went into a second study, on T cells of mothers and their children. In that study: Healthy Caucasian mothers, a few in number, and their six children were the donors. Thymic selection shapes TCR recombination output similarly in related and unrelated pairs.

Specimen: blood. This clonotype was sampled from a woman between 35 and 50 years old in good health. The J gene is TRBJ1-5, the V gene TRBV28; 12 bases map to TRBD1. CDR3 in DNA: TGTGCCAGCAGTTTACGGGACAGGGGGCCCAATCAGCCCCAGCATTTT. Translating it yields CASSLRDRGPNQPQHF.